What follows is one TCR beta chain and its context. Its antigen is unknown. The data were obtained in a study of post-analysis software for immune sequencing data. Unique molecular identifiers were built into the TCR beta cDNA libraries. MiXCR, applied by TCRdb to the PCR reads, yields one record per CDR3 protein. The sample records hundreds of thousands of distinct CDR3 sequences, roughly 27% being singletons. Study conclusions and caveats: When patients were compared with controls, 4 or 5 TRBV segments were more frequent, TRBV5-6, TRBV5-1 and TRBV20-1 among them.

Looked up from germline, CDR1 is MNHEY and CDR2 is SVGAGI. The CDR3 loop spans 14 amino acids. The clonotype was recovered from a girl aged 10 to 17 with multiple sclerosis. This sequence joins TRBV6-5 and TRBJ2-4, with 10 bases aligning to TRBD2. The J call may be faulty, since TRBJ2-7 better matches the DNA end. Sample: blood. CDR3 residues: CASGLAVAPYEQYF. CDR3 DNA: TGTGCCAGCGGACTAGCGGTTGCTCCCTACGAGCAGTACTTC.